One sample yielded the 15 T cell receptor beta chains listed below, sequenced in a study of cytomegalovirus exposure and HLA in healthy donors. PCR employed 60 Vbeta and 13 Jbeta primers. Measured with immunoSEQ multiplex PCR; TCRdb has only the in-frame clones, and not every one. The data contain about 78,000 clones, 80% of them singletons. The specimen was PBMCs. The receptor set was obtained from a woman between 50 and 59 years old in good health and CMV-seropositive.

The chain carries TRBV19 and TRBJ1-5, with TRBD1 matching over 7 bases. After removal of 6 bases from V and 11 bases from J, the junction contained 4 bases not matched to a gene. The CDR3 consists of 11 residues. Per germline, CDR1 LNHDA and CDR2 SQIVND (reference sequence). CDR3 nucleotide sequence: TGTGCCAGTAGCAGGGGGGAAGCCCAGCATTTT. This sequence encodes CASSRGEAQHF.

The J gene is TRBJ1-5, the V gene TRBV19, with a weak D call TRBD1 (6 bases). This CDR3 spans 13 amino acids. Between the trimmed V and J ends, which lost 5 bases and 7 bases, there was a span of 12 bases. Germline assignment: CDR1 LNHDA and CDR2 SQIVND (reference sequence). CDR3 DNA: TGTGCCAGTAGTGGGACATCCCAGCAGCCCCAGCATTTT. Translating gives CASSGTSQQPQHF. Combining the CDR3 with reference TRBV19 and TRBJ1-5 gives the whole variable domain DGGITQSPKYLFRKEGQNVTLSCEQNLNHDAMYWYRQDPGQGLRLIYYSQIVNDFQKGDIAEGYSVSREKKESFPLTVTSAQKNPTAFYLCASSGTSQQPQHFGDGTRLSIL.

The rearrangement links TRBV29-1 to TRBJ2-7; TRBD1 is a possible D gene (6 bases). This CDR3 comprises 13 residues. Germline CDR1 and CDR2: SQVTM and ANQGSEA. The V end was cut by 4 bases, the J end by 3 bases, with 13 bases between. The CDR3 coding sequence is TGCAGCGTTGGGCCCGGGACAAACTACGAGCAGTACTTC. Residues: CSVGPGTNYEQYF.

This rearrangement joins TRBV5-4 to TRBJ1-2; weak D call: TRBD1 (6 bases). Germline loops: CDR1 SGHNT, CDR2 YYREEE (reference sequence). V lost 0 bases, J lost 7 bases, and 10 bases lay in between. CDR3 size: 13 residues. The CDR3 protein is CASSLVGGAGYTF. The CDR3 DNA is TGTGCCAGCAGCTTGGTGGGGGGGGCTGGCTACACCTTC.

This clone was observed a handful of times. The V and J genes are TRBV5-3 and TRBJ1-5; the D gene is possibly TRBD1 (6 bases). TRBV5-3 falls under the ORF class, with uncertain function. The CDR3 loop spans 16 amino acids. The V gene lost 4 bases and the J gene lost 1 base, with 15 bases spanning the gap. CDR3 sequence: CARSVDRMRSNQPQHF. In DNA form, the CDR3 reads TGTGCCAGAAGCGTTGACAGGATGAGAAGCAATCAGCCCCAGCATTTT.

The rearrangement joins TRBV7-9 to TRBJ2-5, with 8 bases that match TRBD1. The assigned J gene may be wrong: the sequence end matches TRBJ2-7 better. The CDR3 extends over 13 amino acids. CDR1 and CDR2 (germline): SEHNR, FQNEAQ (reference sequence). This CDR3 reads CASSHTGGREQYF. The DNA of the CDR3 is TGTGCCAGCAGCCACACAGGGGGTCGCGAGCAGTACTTC.

The J gene is TRBJ1-1, the V gene TRBV5-4, with 8 positions matching TRBD1. Germline CDR1 and CDR2: SGHNT and YYREEE (reference sequence). The CDR3 consists of 14 residues. J lost 1 base, V lost 5 bases, and 4 bases had no gene match. DNA for the CDR3: TGTGCCAGCAGGCTGACAGGGGAGAACACTGAAGCTTTCTTT. This sequence encodes CASRLTGENTEAFF.

This clone was found once. The gene calls are TRBV5-1 and TRBJ2-3, with TRBD2 matching over 9 bases. This CDR3 region has 18 residues. The germline gives CDR1 SGHRS, CDR2 YFSETQ. With 0 bases clipped from V and 2 bases from J, the junction kept 10 bases outside the gene matches. CDR3 amino acids: CASSLGLAGTALTDTQYF. In nucleotides, the CDR3 is TGCGCCAGCAGCTTGGGTCTAGCGGGGACAGCCCTCACAGATACGCAGTATTTT.

The rearrangement joins TRBV19 to TRBJ2-1; D is possibly TRBD2 (6 bases). Looked up from germline, CDR1 is LNHDA and CDR2 is SQIVND (reference sequence). This CDR3 is built from 11 residues. V gave up 11 bases and J gave up 13 bases, with 18 bases separating them. Written as DNA, the CDR3 is TGTGCCTTCTCCCCAAGGAGGGGTCAGTTCTTC. Protein sequence: CAFSPRRGQFF.

The chain employs TRBV6-5 and TRBJ1-6; 12 nucleotides match TRBD1. Germline-derived CDR1 and CDR2 are MNHEY and SVGAGI. With 2 bases clipped from V and 11 bases from J, the junction kept 7 bases outside the gene matches. This CDR3 contains 16 residues. CDR3 sequence reads: CASSYRDRGPLAPLHF. CDR3 nucleotide sequence: TGTGCCAGCAGTTACCGGGACAGGGGGCCTCTTGCACCCCTCCACTTT.

The J gene is TRBJ1-5, the V gene TRBV15; 8 nucleotides agree with TRBD1. The CDR3 is made up of 15 amino acids. Trimming removed 0 bases from V and 6 bases from J; junction bases left unmatched: 4. The germline gives CDR1 LNHNV, CDR2 YYDKDF (reference sequence). CDR3 in DNA: TGTGCCACCAGCAGAGATGGACAGGGCGTTCAGCCCCAGCATTTT. Amino acid sequence: CATSRDGQGVQPQHF.

The chain joins TRBV9 to TRBJ2-1; the match to TRBD2 covers 14 bases. Trimming cost V 2 bases and J 6 bases; bases outside gene matches: 7. This CDR3 is 17 amino acids long. CDR1 SGDLS and CDR2 YYNGEE come from the germline V gene. The CDR3 is CASSVGTSGRYFNEQFF. The CDR3 region has the DNA TGTGCCAGCAGCGTGGGGACTAGCGGGAGATACTTCAATGAGCAGTTCTTC.

This clone showed up just a few times. The rearrangement joins TRBV11-2 to TRBJ2-6, with D perhaps matching TRBD2 (5 bases). This CDR3 region has 16 residues. V dropped 4 bases and J dropped 6 bases, with 16 bases sitting between them. Germline-derived CDR1 and CDR2 are SGHAT and FQNNGV. Here the CDR3 reads CASSSPTSPSANVLTF. The CDR3 bases are TGTGCCAGCAGCTCACCCACTAGTCCCTCGGCCAACGTCCTGACTTTC.

This rearrangement joins TRBV7-9 to TRBJ1-1; maybe TRBD1 (6 bases). The CDR3 runs to 12 residues. Germline loops: CDR1 SEHNR, CDR2 FQNEAQ (reference sequence). Trimming took off 8 bases at V and 1 base at J, with 8 bases between the two ends. The CDR3 sequence is CASEQGNTEAFF. The CDR3 DNA is TGTGCCAGCGAACAGGGGAACACTGAAGCTTTCTTT. The whole variable domain, remainder taken from reference TRBV7-9 and TRBJ1-1, is DTGVSQNPRHKITKRGQNVTFRCDPISEHNRLYWYRQTLGQGPEFLTYFQNEAQLEKSRLLSDRFSAERPKGSFSTLEIQRTEQGDSAMYLCASEQGNTEAFFGQGTRLTVV.

The chain employs TRBV5-1 and TRBJ1-5, with TRBD1 identical over 7 bases. V dropped 2 bases and J dropped 6; count of bases not matched to a gene: 8. The CDR3 length is 15 residues. The germline V gene has CDR1 SGHRS and CDR2 YFSETQ. CDR3 sequence: CASSLTGVGGQPQHF. The CDR3 nucleotides read TGCGCCAGCAGCTTAACAGGGGTTGGCGGTCAGCCCCAGCATTTT.